The 27 T cell receptor beta chains presented below share a single source sample, sequenced in a study of technical replicates of blood from a few donors. This table comes from immunoSEQ multiplex PCR, and its TCRdb copy is limited to in-frame clones, with some not included. The repertoire holds roughly 50,000 clones, with roughly 95% as singletons. Sequencing was performed on PBMCs. Receptors originate from a human donor in good health. Some clones in this sample may be carry-over from other donors' samples.

This chain uses TRBV2 with TRBJ1-5; perhaps TRBD1 as D (5 bases). The length of the CDR3 is 16 residues. Germline values: CDR1 SNHLY, CDR2 FYNNEI. V gave up 6 bases and J gave up 0 bases, with 15 bases separating them. CDR3 in amino acids: CASRESGIYSNQPQHF. As DNA, the CDR3 is TGTGCCAGCAGAGAATCAGGGATTTATAGCAATCAGCCCCAGCATTTT.

This chain uses TRBV19 with TRBJ1-1; D possibly corresponds to TRBD1 (5 bases). CDR1 LNHDA and CDR2 SQIVND come from the germline V gene (reference sequence). With 3 bases removed from V and 8 bases from J, the gap between germline ends came to 10 bases. The CDR3 has 12 residues. In DNA form, the CDR3 reads TGTGCCAGTAGTATCGGGGGATGGGAAGCTTTCTTT. It translates to CASSIGGWEAFF.

The chain employs TRBV14 and TRBJ2-1; D possibly corresponds to TRBD2 (6 bases). Germline V lookup: CDR1 SGHDN, CDR2 FVKESK. V lost 5 bases and J lost 3, with 20 bases in between. The CDR3 runs 17 residues. The CDR3 region has the DNA TGTGCCAGCAGCTCCCACCGGGACTTTAAATTCTACAATGAGCAGTTCTTC. This encodes CASSSHRDFKFYNEQFF.

This clone was counted once. The V call is TRBV4-3, the J call TRBJ2-7, with unresolved D. Germline values: CDR1 LGHNA, CDR2 YSLEER. The CDR3 has 14 amino acids. Trimming stripped 1 base from V and 1 base from J, with 8 bases between. CDR3 residues: CASSQVGRSYEQYF. The CDR3 coding sequence is TGCGCCAGCAGCCAAGTTGGGCGTTCCTACGAGCAGTACTTC.

This sequence joins TRBV18 and TRBJ2-5, with D perhaps matching TRBD1 (5 bases). This CDR3 has 16 residues. V lost 4 bases and J 4 bases, leaving 19 bases between the germline ends. Germline-derived CDR1 and CDR2 are KGHSH and LQKENI. The CDR3 nucleotides are TGTGCCAGCTCACGTGGGCCTCAGGGCCCAGGAGAGACCCAGTACTTC. This translates into CASSRGPQGPGETQYF.

The rearrangement uses TRBV30 and TRBJ1-4, with D tentatively TRBD1 (6 bases). Trimming pared 2 bases from V and 4 bases from J, leaving 14 bases between. Germline CDR1 reads GTSNPN; CDR2 reads SVGIG (reference sequence). The CDR3 is 15 residues long. This CDR3 is CAWSPWGRYNEKLFF. Written as DNA, the CDR3 is TGTGCCTGGAGTCCTTGGGGGCGTTATAATGAAAAACTGTTTTTT.

The gene calls are TRBV6-5 and TRBJ2-5; 13 bases match TRBD2. The trim removed 5 bases at V and 4 bases at J, leaving 4 bases unmatched. The V gene's germline CDR1 is MNHEY and CDR2 SVGAGI. The CDR3 totals 15 residues. The CDR3 is CASSRTSGGSETQYF. The DNA for the CDR3 is TGTGCCAGCAGTAGGACTAGCGGGGGTTCAGAGACCCAGTACTTC.

The chain links TRBV4-1 to TRBJ1-4; the D is unclear. Germline V lookup: CDR1 MGHRA, CDR2 YSYEKL. Between the trimmed V and J ends, which lost 2 bases and 0 bases, there was a span of 13 bases. The CDR3 contains 17 residues. The CDR3 sequence: CASSQRALEATNEKLFF. CDR3 DNA sequence: TGCGCCAGCAGCCAAAGAGCGCTAGAGGCAACTAATGAAAAACTGTTTTTT.

J is TRBJ2-1 and V is TRBV4-3; 7 bases map to TRBD2. The germline V gene has CDR1 LGHNA and CDR2 YSLEER. V lost 1 base and J lost 0; bases outside the gene matches: 3. This CDR3 contains 16 residues. CDR3 loop: CASSQVGGGSYNEQFF. The CDR3 region has the DNA TGCGCCAGCAGCCAAGTTGGGGGGGGCTCCTACAATGAGCAGTTCTTC.

The chain recombines TRBV5-1 with TRBJ1-1; 9 bases map to TRBD1. The germline V gene encodes CDR1 SGHRS and CDR2 YFSETQ. V lost 1 base and J lost 1; bases outside the gene matches: 2. This CDR3 has 15 amino acids. CDR3 residues: CASSLLGQGNTEAFF. The DNA of the CDR3 is TGCGCCAGCAGCTTGTTGGGACAGGGGAACACTGAAGCTTTCTTT.

The sample holds one count of this clone. The V call is TRBV7-9, the J call TRBJ1-2; D not resolved. V was pared by 1 base and J by 4 bases, with 13 bases between. This CDR3 comprises 15 residues. The germline V gene has CDR1 SEHNR and CDR2 FQNEAQ (reference sequence). The CDR3 is CASSLELGLAYGYTF. Written as DNA, the CDR3 is TGTGCCAGCAGCTTAGAGTTGGGCCTGGCCTATGGCTACACCTTC. The whole variable domain, remainder taken from reference TRBV7-9 and TRBJ1-2, is DTGVSQNPRHKITKRGQNVTFRCDPISEHNRLYWYRQTLGQGPEFLTYFQNEAQLEKSRLLSDRFSAERPKGSFSTLEIQRTEQGDSAMYLCASSLELGLAYGYTFGSGTRLTVV.

The chain joins TRBV7-8 to TRBJ2-3, with D maybe TRBD1 (5 bases). Germline assignment: CDR1 SGHVS and CDR2 FQNEAQ. V was shortened by 1 base and J by 5 bases, with 10 bases between the two germline ends. The CDR3 is made up of 14 amino acids. The CDR3 is CASSLVPTGDTQYF. CDR3 coding DNA: TGTGCCAGCAGCTTAGTTCCAACAGGAGATACGCAGTATTTT.

V and J are TRBV30 and TRBJ2-5; 8 bases are a match to TRBD1. Losses at the gene ends were 2 bases for V and 2 bases for J; bases not matched to a gene: 7. The CDR3 is 15 residues long. Germline values: CDR1 GTSNPN, CDR2 SVGIG (reference sequence). The CDR3 DNA sequence: TGTGCCTGGAGTACCCCGACAGGGGCGCAAGAGACCCAGTACTTC. Protein sequence: CAWSTPTGAQETQYF.

This clone appeared a single time. The chain carries TRBV10-3 and TRBJ1-1; 7 nucleotides align to TRBD1. The CDR3 covers 14 residues. Germline CDR1 reads ENHRY; CDR2 reads SYGVKD. Trimming removed 10 bases from V and 1 base from J; junction bases left unmatched: 9. The CDR3: CATKHGDRNTEAFF. The DNA for the CDR3 is TGTGCCACAAAACATGGGGACAGGAACACTGAAGCTTTCTTT.

The chain employs TRBV7-2 and TRBJ2-7; TRBD2 is a possible D gene (6 bases). The ends were cut back, 5 bases at V and 2 bases at J, with 16 bases in the middle. This CDR3 is 15 amino acids long. Germline V CDR1 and CDR2: SGHTA, FQGNSA. CDR3 nucleotides: TGTGCCAGCAGCCCGGGGGTAGCGGAGGCCTACGAGCAGTACTTC. Translated, it gives CASSPGVAEAYEQYF.

CDR3 nucleotide sequence: TGTGCCAGCAGCTTAAAGCGGGGGGGCCCAGATACGCAGTATTTT. Translation: CASSLKRGGPDTQYF. The rearrangement links TRBV11-3 to TRBJ2-3; 10 bases match TRBD2. V gave up 2 bases and J gave up 4 bases; unmatched junction bases: 3. In germline, CDR1 is SGHNT, CDR2 YENEEA. This CDR3 is 15 amino acids long.

CDR3 nucleotides: TGTGCCAGCAGCTTACGGACAGTCTACAATGAGCAGTTCTTC. Protein product: CASSLRTVYNEQFF. The rearrangement uses TRBV7-8 and TRBJ2-1, with D possibly TRBD1 on 6 matching bases. V lost 2 bases to trimming and J lost 3 bases, with 8 bases between them. Germline lookup yields CDR1 SGHVS and CDR2 FQNEAQ. This CDR3 has 14 residues. The variable domain in full, with the rest retrieved from reference TRBV7-8 and TRBJ2-1, is GAGVSQSPRYKVAKRGQDVALRCDPISGHVSLFWYQQALGQGPEFLTYFQNEAQLDKSGLPSDRFFAERPEGSVSTLKIQRTQQEDSAVYLCASSLRTVYNEQFFGPGTRLTVL.

Only one count was recorded for this clone. The rearrangement joins TRBV10-3 to TRBJ2-4; possibly TRBD1 for D (5 bases). In germline, CDR1 is ENHRY, CDR2 SYGVKD. V was pared by 3 bases and J by 0 bases, with 9 bases between. The CDR3 totals 15 residues. CDR3 coding DNA: TGTGCCATCAGTGATCCAACAGGAGCCAAAAACATTCAGTACTTC. Translated: CAISDPTGAKNIQYF.

The chain is built from TRBV9 and TRBJ2-2; tentatively, D is TRBD1 (6 bases). There are 15 residues in the CDR3. Deletions cut 4 bases from V and 6 bases from J, with 16 bases between. Germline V lookup: CDR1 SGDLS, CDR2 YYNGEE. The CDR3 is CASSLGAGAAGELFF. In DNA form, the CDR3 reads TGTGCCAGCAGCCTGGGGGCAGGAGCCGCCGGGGAGCTGTTTTTT.

CDR3 sequence (DNA): TGTGCCATCAGTGAGTCCAGGGACTACGAGCAGTACTTC. This encodes CAISESRDYEQYF. The J gene is TRBJ2-7, the V gene TRBV10-3, with D perhaps matching TRBD1 (5 bases). Deletions cut 0 bases from V and 3 bases from J, with 6 bases between. The CDR3 is 13 residues long. CDR1 and CDR2 from the germline V gene are ENHRY and SYGVKD.

The chain is built from TRBV11-2 and TRBJ2-1; 10 nucleotides align to TRBD2. The CDR3 is made up of 18 amino acids. The V segment lost 0 bases and the J segment 0 bases; nucleotides outside the gene matches: 5. Germline CDR1 SGHAT, CDR2 FQNNGV. The CDR3 DNA reads as TGTGCCAGCAGCTTAGAGCTGGGACTAGCGCGCTCCTACAATGAGCAGTTCTTC. Amino acids: CASSLELGLARSYNEQFF. Combining the CDR3 with reference TRBV11-2 and TRBJ2-1 gives the whole variable domain EAGVAQSPRYKIIEKRQSVAFWCNPISGHATLYWYQQILGQGPKLLIQFQNNGVVDDSQLPKDRFSAERLKGVDSTLKIQPAKLEDSAVYLCASSLELGLARSYNEQFFGPGTRLTVL.

A single count supports this clone. V and J are TRBV9 and TRBJ2-5, with 10 positions matching TRBD2. This CDR3 is built from 16 residues. V dropped 4 bases and J dropped 1; count of bases not matched to a gene: 7. Per germline, CDR1 SGDLS and CDR2 YYNGEE. This CDR3 reads CASSPGTSVRQETQYF. The CDR3 coding sequence is TGTGCCAGCAGCCCGGGGACTAGCGTTCGCCAAGAGACCCAGTACTTC.

The chain carries TRBV5-1 and TRBJ2-3; D might be TRBD2 (6 bases). This CDR3 region has 15 residues. Trimming took 2 bases from V and 4 from J, leaving 14 bases between them. Looked up from germline, CDR1 is SGHRS and CDR2 is YFSETQ. The CDR3: CASSFGGVPSDTQYF. The CDR3, as DNA: TGCGCCAGCAGCTTTGGCGGGGTCCCTTCAGATACGCAGTATTTT.

The chain couples TRBV9 to TRBJ2-3; the D gene is possibly TRBD2 (6 bases). CDR1 is SGDLS, CDR2 YYNGEE, per germline. The germline V and J ends were trimmed by 0 bases and 9 bases, with 8 bases remaining between them. This CDR3 comprises 12 residues. CDR3 protein: CASSVVGGTQYF. In DNA, the CDR3 is TGTGCCAGCAGCGTAGTGGGAGGCACGCAGTATTTT.

The J gene is TRBJ2-1, the V gene TRBV2, with 12 bases lining up with TRBD1. Germline CDR1 and CDR2: SNHLY and FYNNEI. This CDR3 is 15 amino acids long. V was clipped by 5 bases and J by 7 bases; unmatched bases: 6. CDR3 bases: TGTGCCAGCAGTTGGGACAGGGGGCGCATTAATGAGCAGTTCTTC. As protein: CASSWDRGRINEQFF.

The sample holds one count of this clone. The chain carries TRBV7-2 and TRBJ1-2, with D perhaps TRBD1 (6 bases). The CDR3 is 18 residues long. Germline loops: CDR1 SGHTA, CDR2 FQGNSA. V gave up 5 bases and J gave up 3 bases, with 25 bases separating them. The CDR3 loop reads CASSPRPIQGWVHYGYTF. The CDR3 DNA reads as TGTGCCAGCAGCCCGCGCCCCATACAGGGATGGGTTCACTATGGCTACACCTTC.

This clone was seen just once. The V gene is TRBV12-5, the J gene TRBJ1-4, with TRBD1 matching 9 bases. The V and J ends lost 0 bases and 10 bases, in that order; junction bases with no gene match: 12. The CDR3 loop spans 17 amino acids. Germline lookup yields CDR1 LGHNT and CDR2 FRNRAP. CDR3 sequence: CASGLVRLGQGDRKLFF. CDR3 nucleotide sequence: TGTGCTAGTGGTTTGGTACGCCTGGGACAGGGTGATCGAAAACTGTTTTTT. The full variable domain, with the rest looked up from reference TRBV12-5 and TRBJ1-4, is DARVTQTPRHKVTEMGQEVTMRCQPILGHNTVFWYRQTMMQGLELLAYFRNRAPLDDSGMPKDRFSAEMPDATLATLKIQPSEPRDSAVYFCASGLVRLGQGDRKLFFGSGTQLSVL.